Following are 10 T cell receptor beta chains from one sample sequenced in a study of Graves' ophthalmopathy and Graves' hyperthyroidism. TCR beta CDR3 amplification used RNA transcripts. HTBI primers served in a first-round RT-PCR, which a second-round multiplex PCR followed. TCRdb redid the calling of the multiplex PCR reads with MiXCR, one entry per CDR3 protein. Here the sample spans 1 million to 1.3 million distinct CDR3 sequences, about 35% being singletons. The sequencing sample was made of peripheral blood or thyroid tissue (not recorded which). The receptors were gathered from an adult man with Graves' hyperthyroidism.

In its sample, this clonotype was seen a few times. The chain has TRBV11-1 and TRBJ2-7; D remains unclear. The CDR3 has 11 amino acids. Germline loops: CDR1 SGHAT, CDR2 FQDESV (reference sequence). V lost 5 bases and J 7 bases, leaving 9 bases between the germline ends. CDR3 loop: CASSLRTEQYF. The DNA for the CDR3 is TGTGCCAGCAGCCTCCGGACGGAGCAGTACTTC.

This clonotype appeared a few times. The chain recombines TRBV19 with TRBJ1-4; D not resolved. CDR1 is LNHDA, CDR2 SQIVND, per germline (reference sequence). The CDR3 has 14 amino acids. V was trimmed by 7 bases and J by 8 bases, leaving 17 bases between them. The DNA for the CDR3 is TGTGCCAGTACCCTCGGTGGGTCGGGGGAAAAACTGTTTTTT. Its protein is CASTLGGSGEKLFF.

The sample holds a few counts of this clonotype. The rearrangement uses TRBV30 and TRBJ2-2; unclear D gene. The CDR3 length is 11 residues. Germline V gene sequence: CDR1 GTSNPN, CDR2 SVGIG (reference sequence). Trimming took off 3 bases at V and 8 bases at J, with 7 bases between the two ends. The CDR3 coding sequence is TGTGCCTGGAGGGAACTTGGGGAGCTGTTTTTT. This sequence encodes CAWRELGELFF.

The V gene is TRBV12-3 or TRBV12-4, the J gene TRBJ2-7, with TRBD1 identical over 7 bases. With 0 bases clipped from V and 5 bases from J, the junction kept 4 bases outside the gene matches. CDR3 length: 14 residues. For the CDR3, the DNA is TGTGCCAGCAGTTTAGCAGGGGGCGGCCACGAGCAGTACTTC. Its translation: CASSLAGGGHEQYF.

The chain has TRBV9 and TRBJ1-3; D unclear. V lost 4 bases and J 0 bases, leaving 11 bases between the germline ends. The CDR3 sequence is 15 residues long. Germline loops: CDR1 SGDLS, CDR2 YYNGEE. The CDR3 DNA reads as TGTGCCAGCAGCACCGACCTGAGCTCTGGAAACACCATATATTTT. Encoded protein: CASSTDLSSGNTIYF. Complete variable domain (other parts from reference TRBV9 and TRBJ1-3): DSGVTQTPKHLITATGQRVTLRCSPRSGDLSVYWYQQSLDQGLQFLIQYYNGEERAKGNILERFSAQQFPDLHSELNLSSLELGDSALYFCASSTDLSSGNTIYFGEGSWLTVV.

The chain combines TRBV25-1 with TRBJ2-5, with TRBD1 as a possible D gene (6 bases). V lost 11 bases and J 5 bases, leaving 12 bases between the germline ends. The V gene's germline CDR1 is MGHDK and CDR2 SYGVNS. The CDR3 totals 11 residues. In DNA, the CDR3 is TGTGCCTCTACAGGGTCCGAGACCCAGTACTTC. Translating gives CASTGSETQYF.

The V gene is TRBV10-3, the J gene TRBJ2-3; TRBD2 matches 10 bases. V was clipped by 10 bases and J by 4 bases; unmatched bases: 8. The CDR3 contains 14 residues. Germline CDR1 and CDR2: ENHRY and SYGVKD. The CDR3 here is CASGKREGADTQYF. The CDR3 coding sequence is TGTGCCAGCGGTAAGCGGGAGGGCGCAGATACGCAGTATTTT.

Concerning this clonotype: It may be a read error: a sequence one base away is much more abundant. The CDR3 loop reads CASSPGALSGRSPYEQYF. CDR3 nucleotide sequence: TGTGCCAGCAGCCCCGGAGCTCTGAGCGGGAGGTCTCCCTACGAGCAGTACTTC. V and J are TRBV7-9 and TRBJ2-7, with 9 bases lining up with TRBD2. Unmatched junction bases numbered 16, after V lost 5 bases and J lost 2 bases. The CDR3 is made up of 18 amino acids. The germline gives CDR1 SEHNR, CDR2 FQNEAQ (reference sequence).

This clonotype was seen many times. The V gene is TRBV10-3, the J gene TRBJ2-2; D remains ambiguous. V was trimmed by 10 bases and J by 0 bases, leaving 9 bases between them. The CDR3 runs 13 residues. Germline assignment: CDR1 ENHRY and CDR2 SYGVKD. The CDR3 bases are TGTGCCACCTGGGTCTCGAACACCGGGGAGCTGTTTTTT. This codes for CATWVSNTGELFF.

Ten or more counts support this clonotype. J is TRBJ2-7 and V is TRBV15; 13 positions match TRBD2. The CDR3 consists of 18 residues. The V gene's germline CDR1 is LNHNV and CDR2 YYDKDF (reference sequence). Unmatched junction bases numbered 11, after V lost 3 bases and J lost 3 bases. The CDR3 loop is CATSSRRTSGGHDYEQYF. The CDR3 DNA reads TGTGCCACCAGCAGCAGGCGGACTAGCGGGGGTCATGACTACGAGCAGTACTTC.